This TCR beta chain was identified in a study of T cell repertoires in cytomegalovirus infection. Whole-study context: Public TCR beta signatures marked donors with CMV infection and the matching HLA. Study results and caveats: Dominating the ex vivo response were HLA-C-restricted CMV-specific TCR beta clonotypes.

As regards this clonotype: Antigen unknown.

TCRdb re-analysed the reads in MiXCR, keeping a single row per CDR3 protein. Of 700,000 to 850,000 distinct CDR3 sequences in the sample, about 33% were seen once. This TCR was recovered from a human donor in good health (CMV status not recorded). Some clones in this sample may be carry-over from other donors' samples. The sequencing here drew on cultured CD8+ T cells from PBMCs, taken from culture after CMV antigen stimulation.

The chain's CDR3 is CASSQDAGLGSYEQYF. Here the CDR3 DNA reads TGCGCCAGCAGCCAAGACGCGGGTTTAGGGTCCTACGAGCAGTACTTC. The chain links TRBV4-1 to TRBJ2-7, with a weak D call TRBD2 (5 bases). CDR3 size: 16 residues. The V and J ends lost 0 bases and 1 base respectively, with 13 bases between them. The germline gives CDR1 MGHRA, CDR2 YSYEKL.